This TCR beta chain is drawn from a study of shared clonotypes between healthy human individuals. Study summary: Three CD4 naive, three CD4 memory, two CD8 naive and one CD8 memory plate were used per donor.

Overall study results and limits: Four donors shared around 5% of their naive CD4 clonotypes. Naive subsets usually exceeded memory subsets in estimated richness.

Note on this clone: Its antigen is not known.

For each subset, genomic DNA was distributed in equal portions over several immunoSEQ plates. Clones were sequenced by immunoSEQ multiplex PCR, and TCRdb holds only the in-frame ones, with some missing. The sample has approximately 1,000,000 clones, approximately 75% seen once. CDR1 is LNHDA, CDR2 SQIVND, per germline (reference sequence). The CDR3 runs to 15 residues. The V gene lost 0 bases and the J gene lost 5 bases, with 12 bases spanning the gap. Specimen: memory CD4+ T cells from PBMCs. The subset denotes: CD45RA-negative fraction. The chain is built from TRBV19 and TRBJ2-3; D is ambiguous. The TCR comes from a man younger than 30 in good health. Some clones in this sample may be carry-over from other donors' samples. The CDR3: CASSIDGHRGDTQYF. CDR3 coding DNA: TGTGCCAGTAGTATAGATGGGCACCGTGGAGATACGCAGTATTTT.